The sequence of this TCR beta chain was determined in a study of post-analysis software for immune sequencing data. General observations from the study: Patients used about five TRBV segments, including TRBV5-6, TRBV5-1 and TRBV20-1, more often than controls. Those with multiple sclerosis, the patient group, showed significantly lower normalized Chao1 diversity than controls.

V dropped 3 bases and J dropped 5 bases, with 15 bases sitting between them. This CDR3 region has 15 residues. Unique molecular identifiers featured in each of the TCR beta cDNA libraries. Each CDR3 protein is one row after TCRdb ran MiXCR on the PCR reads. Of fewer than 900,000 distinct CDR3 sequences listed, around 45% are singletons. For this clonotype: What it binds is unknown.

Input material: blood. The rearrangement links TRBV12-3 or TRBV12-4 to TRBJ2-3; D tentatively fits TRBD1 or TRBD2 (5 bases each). This TCR was sampled from a girl aged 5 to 17 with multiple sclerosis. The CDR3 loop reads CASSLGRAGRDTQYF. The CDR3 bases are TGTGCCAGCAGTTTGGGCAGGGCGGGTCGAGATACGCAGTATTTT.